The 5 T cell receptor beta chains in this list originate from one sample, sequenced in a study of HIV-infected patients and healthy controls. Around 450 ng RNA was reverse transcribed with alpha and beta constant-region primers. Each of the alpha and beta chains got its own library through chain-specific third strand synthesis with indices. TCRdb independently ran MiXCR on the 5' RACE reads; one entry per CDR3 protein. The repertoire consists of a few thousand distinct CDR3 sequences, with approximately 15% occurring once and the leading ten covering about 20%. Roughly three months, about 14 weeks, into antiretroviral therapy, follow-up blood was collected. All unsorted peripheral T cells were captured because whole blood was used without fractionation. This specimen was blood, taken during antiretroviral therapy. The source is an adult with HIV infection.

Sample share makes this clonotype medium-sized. The CDR3 protein is CASSQDWASGSYETQYF. Here the CDR3 DNA reads TGTGCCAGCAGCCAAGATTGGGCTAGCGGGAGTTACGAGACCCAGTACTTC. The V gene is TRBV3-1, the J gene TRBJ2-5, with 10 bases aligning to TRBD2. The junction had 9 bases not matched to a gene; V was cut back by 0 bases and J by 5 bases. Germline CDR1 LGHDT, CDR2 YNNKEL (reference sequence). The CDR3 extends over 17 amino acids.

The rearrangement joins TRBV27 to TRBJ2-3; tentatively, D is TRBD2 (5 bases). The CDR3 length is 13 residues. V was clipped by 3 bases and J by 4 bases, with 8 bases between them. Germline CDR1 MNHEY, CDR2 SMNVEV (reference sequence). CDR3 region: CASSFGEPDTQYF. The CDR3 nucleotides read TGTGCCAGCAGTTTTGGGGAGCCAGATACGCAGTATTTT.

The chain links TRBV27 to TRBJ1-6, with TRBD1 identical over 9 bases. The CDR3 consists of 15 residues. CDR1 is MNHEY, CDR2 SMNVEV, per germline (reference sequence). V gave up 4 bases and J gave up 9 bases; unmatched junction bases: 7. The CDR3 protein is CASSSWTGAGSPLHF. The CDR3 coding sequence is TGTGCCAGCAGTTCCTGGACAGGGGCGGGTTCACCCCTCCACTTT.

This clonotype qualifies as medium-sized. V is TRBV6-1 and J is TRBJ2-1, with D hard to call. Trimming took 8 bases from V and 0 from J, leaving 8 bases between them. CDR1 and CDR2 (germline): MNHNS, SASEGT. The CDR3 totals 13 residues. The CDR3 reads CASETSSYNEQFF. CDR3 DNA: TGTGCCAGCGAGACCAGCTCCTACAATGAGCAGTTCTTC.

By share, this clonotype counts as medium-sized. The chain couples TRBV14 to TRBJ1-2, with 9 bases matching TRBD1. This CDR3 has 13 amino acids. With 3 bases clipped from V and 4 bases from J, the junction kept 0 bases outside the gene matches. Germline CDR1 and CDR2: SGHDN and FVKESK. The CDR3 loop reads CASSQGQGYGYTF. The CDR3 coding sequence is TGTGCCAGCAGCCAGGGACAGGGCTATGGCTACACCTTC.